This T cell receptor beta chain was recovered during a study of T cell repertoires in cytomegalovirus infection. Each CDR3 protein gets one entry after TCRdb re-called the reads with MiXCR. The data contain around 900,000 distinct CDR3 sequences, 30% to 40% of them singletons. Germline V gives CDR1 DFQATT, CDR2 SNEGSKA (reference sequence). This CDR3 has 16 residues. V was trimmed by 0 bases and J by 0 bases, leaving 14 bases between them. On this clonotype itself: Its specificity is unknown.

This specimen was cultured CD8+ T cells from PBMCs, taken from culture after CMV antigen stimulation. This chain connects TRBV20-1 to TRBJ1-1; D call uncertain. This sequence originates from a human donor in good health (CMV status not recorded). Some clones in this sample may be carry-over from other donors' samples. The CDR3 sequence is CSARDRGQSLNTEAFF. In DNA, the CDR3 is TGCAGTGCTAGAGATCGAGGGCAGTCCCTGAACACTGAAGCTTTCTTT.